These 22 T cell receptor beta chains share one sample of origin, sequenced in a study of blood T cell repertoires in COVID-19. Generated by immunoSEQ multiplex PCR, the TCRdb table keeps only in-frame clones and is missing some. The data contain 90,000 or so clones, nearly 90% of them singletons. The sample consisted of peripheral blood. The receptors originated from a woman older than 75 with active or convalescent COVID-19.

This chain links TRBV11-2 with TRBJ1-3; D might be TRBD1 (5 bases). Germline CDR1 and CDR2: SGHAT and FQNNGV. The CDR3 spans 15 residues. V lost 4 bases to trimming and J lost 0 bases, with 10 bases between them. This chain's CDR3 is CASSSGHPSGNTIYF. CDR3 nucleotide sequence: TGTGCCAGCAGCTCAGGACATCCCTCTGGAAACACCATATATTTT.

This clone was detected only a few times. The chain combines TRBV16 with TRBJ1-5, with a tentative D call TRBD1 (5 bases). V gave up 3 bases and J gave up 3 bases, with 9 bases separating them. Germline V gene lookup returns CDR1 KGHSY and CDR2 FQNENV. CDR3 size: 14 residues. The CDR3 protein is CASSQGRANQPQHF. Here the CDR3 DNA reads TGTGCCAGCAGCCAGGGCAGGGCCAATCAGCCCCAGCATTTT.

This clone was picked up one time. This chain's CDR3 is CASSQAGLAGSNTGELFF. For the CDR3, the DNA is TGTGCCAGCAGCCAAGCGGGACTAGCGGGATCGAACACCGGGGAGCTGTTTTTT. The chain employs TRBV3-1 (or the pseudogene TRBV3-2) and TRBJ2-2, with 13 bases lining up with TRBD2. Trimming removed 1 base from V and 0 bases from J; junction bases left unmatched: 2. The CDR3 consists of 18 residues. Germline V gene data show CDR1 as LGHDT and CDR2 as YNNKEL (reference sequence).

This clone was observed once. V gene TRBV20-1 combines with J gene TRBJ2-2; weak D call: TRBD1 (6 bases). The CDR3 length is 14 residues. CDR1 DFQATT and CDR2 SNEGSKA come from the germline V gene (reference sequence). Trimming took off 3 bases at V and 5 bases at J, with 13 bases between the two ends. CDR3 residues: CSASLRGGTGELFF. Written as DNA, the CDR3 is TGCAGTGCTAGTCTCAGGGGTGGGACCGGGGAGCTGTTTTTT.

This clone was picked up a small number of times. The rearrangement uses TRBV5-1 and TRBJ2-1; 9 positions match TRBD1. Losses at the gene ends were 0 bases for V and 3 bases for J; bases not matched to a gene: 7. The CDR3 has 17 amino acids. In germline, CDR1 is SGHRS, CDR2 YFSETQ. CDR3 coding DNA: TGCGCCAGCAGCTTGGTTCCCGGGACAGGGATCTACAATGAGCAGTTCTTC. This translates into CASSLVPGTGIYNEQFF.

This chain connects TRBV4-2 to TRBJ1-1, with D tentatively TRBD1 (5 bases). CDR1 and CDR2 from the germline V gene are LGHNA and YNFKEQ. The CDR3 has 13 amino acids. The ends were cut back, 4 bases at V and 4 bases at J, with 10 bases in the middle. CDR3 loop: CASSPGGGTEAFF. The CDR3 nucleotides are TGTGCCAGCAGCCCCGGGGGTGGCACTGAAGCTTTCTTT.

The J gene is TRBJ2-2, the V gene TRBV30; TRBD1 agrees at 7 bases. The CDR3 spans 15 residues. Germline V gene lookup returns CDR1 GTSNPN and CDR2 SVGIG (reference sequence). J lost 5 bases, V lost 1 base, and 7 bases had no gene match. CDR3 protein: CAWSGTGQTTGELFF. In DNA form, the CDR3 reads TGTGCCTGGAGTGGGACGGGACAGACGACCGGGGAGCTGTTTTTT.

CDR3 region: CASSPPFGGQLWRGTDTQYF. In DNA, the CDR3 is TGTGCCAGCAGTCCCCCCTTTGGGGGACAGCTGTGGAGGGGCACAGATACGCAGTATTTT. The V and J genes are TRBV28 and TRBJ2-3, with D maybe TRBD1 (7 bases). Germline CDR1 and CDR2: MDHEN and SYDVKM. This CDR3 spans 20 amino acids. V shed 5 bases and J shed 1 base, with 28 bases lying between them. The entire variable domain, with the rest obtained from reference TRBV28 and TRBJ2-3, is as follows: DVKVTQSSRYLVKRTGEKVFLECVQDMDHENMFWYRQDPGLGLRLIYFSYDVKMKEKGDIPEGYSVSREKKERFSLILESASTNQTSMYLCASSPPFGGQLWRGTDTQYFGPGTRLTVL.

This chain connects TRBV2 to TRBJ1-2; 7 nucleotides agree with TRBD1. Germline V gene sequence: CDR1 SNHLY, CDR2 FYNNEI. V shed 5 bases and J 2 bases; nucleotides not matched to a gene: 5. The CDR3 length is 14 residues. The CDR3, as DNA: TGTGCCAGCAGTAGGGACAGCCGGAACTATGGCTACACCTTC. Translation gives CASSRDSRNYGYTF. Together with reference TRBV2 and TRBJ1-2, the CDR3 gives the full variable domain: EPEVTQTPSHQVTQMGQEVILRCVPISNHLYFYWYRQILGQKVEFLVSFYNNEISEKSEIFDDQFSVERPDGSNFTLKIRSTKLEDSAMYFCASSRDSRNYGYTFGSGTRLTVV.

This clone was observed once. This rearrangement joins TRBV9 to TRBJ2-1; 7 bases fit TRBD2. The CDR3 consists of 15 residues. Trimming cost V 0 bases and J 8 bases; bases outside gene matches: 8. CDR1 and CDR2 from the germline V gene are SGDLS and YYNGEE. DNA for the CDR3: TGTGCCAGCAGCGTAGGGGGAGGGCCCCTGGATGAGCAGTTCTTC. Its protein is CASSVGGGPLDEQFF.

The chain joins TRBV5-4 to TRBJ2-3, with D perhaps TRBD2 (5 bases). This CDR3 comprises 15 residues. The germline gives CDR1 SGHNT, CDR2 YYREEE (reference sequence). V gave up 1 base and J gave up 3 bases, with 12 bases separating them. The CDR3 coding sequence is TGTGCCAGCAGCTTGCCGGGGTCGGGGACAGATACGCAGTATTTT. Its protein is CASSLPGSGTDTQYF.

The rearrangement links TRBV28 to TRBJ1-1, with unresolved D. The V end was cut by 0 bases, the J end by 5 bases, with 10 bases between. The CDR3 totals 14 residues. Germline values: CDR1 MDHEN, CDR2 SYDVKM. The CDR3 region is CASSLWGKVTEAFF. The CDR3 bases are TGTGCCAGCAGTTTATGGGGCAAAGTTACTGAAGCTTTCTTT.

V usage is TRBV28 and J usage is TRBJ2-6, with 7 bases fitting TRBD1. Germline assignment: CDR1 MDHEN and CDR2 SYDVKM. V lost 5 bases to trimming and J lost 1 base; unmatched junction nucleotides: 5. The CDR3 has 16 amino acids. DNA of the CDR3: TGTGCCAGCAGTCCTACGACAGGGTCTGGGGCCAACGTCCTGACTTTC. Protein sequence: CASSPTTGSGANVLTF.

Only one count was recorded for this clone. V gene TRBV7-2 combines with J gene TRBJ2-2; D might be TRBD2 (5 bases). This CDR3 spans 16 amino acids. V gave up 5 bases and J gave up 3 bases, with 16 bases separating them. CDR1 is SGHTA, CDR2 FQGNSA, per germline. CDR3 in amino acids: CASSILAGGDTGELFF. The CDR3 DNA is TGTGCCAGCAGCATCCTAGCCGGTGGCGACACCGGGGAGCTGTTTTTT.

The chain links TRBV28 to TRBJ2-7; unclear D gene. Germline V gene sequence: CDR1 MDHEN, CDR2 SYDVKM. There are 13 residues in the CDR3. V was cut by 6 bases and J by 3 bases, with 12 bases left in between. Here the CDR3 DNA reads TGTGCCAGCAGCACTGGGCCTTACTACGAGCAGTACTTC. Amino acids: CASSTGPYYEQYF.

V usage is TRBV30 and J usage is TRBJ2-2; D is unclear. Germline V gene lookup returns CDR1 GTSNPN and CDR2 SVGIG (reference sequence). There are 13 residues in the CDR3. Trimming took off 1 base at V and 6 bases at J, with 9 bases between the two ends. CDR3 region: CAWSGMRAGELFF. The CDR3 region has the DNA TGTGCCTGGAGTGGAATGAGAGCCGGGGAGCTGTTTTTT.

Concerning this clone: The same CDR3 can be traced to other DNA sequences in this sample. The chain is built from TRBV28 and TRBJ1-5; 7 bases are a match to TRBD1. With V trimmed by 6 bases and J by 6 bases, 5 bases remained unmatched. CDR3 length equals 13 residues. Germline V gives CDR1 MDHEN, CDR2 SYDVKM. This CDR3 is CASSPGGSQPQHF. CDR3 coding DNA: TGTGCCAGCAGCCCAGGGGGTAGTCAGCCCCAGCATTTT.

This chain joins TRBV27 and TRBJ2-5; 8 nucleotides line up with TRBD1. The junction had 4 bases not matched to a gene; V was cut back by 5 bases and J by 5 bases. CDR3 length: 13 residues. Germline CDR1 MNHEY, CDR2 SMNVEV (reference sequence). The CDR3 reads CASSRGQAETQYF. DNA of the CDR3: TGTGCCAGCAGTCGGGGACAGGCGGAGACCCAGTACTTC.

The genes are TRBV7-6 and TRBJ2-3, with TRBD2 matching 10 bases. CDR1 is SGHVS and CDR2 is FNYEAQ in the germline V gene. This CDR3 has 18 amino acids. V lost 2 bases to trimming and J lost 0 bases; unmatched junction nucleotides: 8. The DNA for the CDR3 is TGTGCCAGCAGCTTAATAACTAGCGGGACGGTTAGCACAGATACGCAGTATTTT. Encoded protein: CASSLITSGTVSTDTQYF.

This chain links TRBV27 with TRBJ1-1, with 7 bases identical to TRBD1. Unmatched junction bases numbered 8, after V lost 6 bases and J lost 4 bases. Germline loops: CDR1 MNHEY, CDR2 SMNVEV (reference sequence). The CDR3 covers 14 residues. CDR3 region: CASSRGDAGTEAFF. CDR3 coding DNA: TGTGCCAGCAGCAGGGGGGATGCGGGCACTGAAGCTTTCTTT.

This clone showed up just once. This sequence joins TRBV7-2 and TRBJ2-3; 8 bases align to TRBD1. Trimming at V came to 3 bases and at J to 1 base, leaving 15 bases not matched to a gene. CDR1 SGHTA and CDR2 FQGNSA come from the germline V gene. This CDR3 region has 19 residues. CDR3 amino acids: CASSFPGGGSLRGTDTQYF. The CDR3 nucleotides are TGTGCCAGCAGCTTCCCAGGGGGCGGTAGTCTCCGCGGCACAGATACGCAGTATTTT.

The chain carries TRBV15 and TRBJ2-5; 9 nucleotides line up with TRBD2. Germline V gives CDR1 LNHNV, CDR2 YYDKDF (reference sequence). This CDR3 has 15 residues. V lost 0 bases and J lost 4; bases outside the gene matches: 3. DNA of the CDR3: TGTGCCACCAGCAGAGACAAGACTAGCGGAGAGACCCAGTACTTC. It yields the protein CATSRDKTSGETQYF.